Below, one T cell receptor beta chain is given with its context. Its specificity is unknown. Using immunoSEQ multiplex PCR, the repertoire was profiled, and TCRdb retains in-frame clones only, with some absent. Among roughly 100,000 clones listed, about 88% were seen once. The data were taken from a study of T cell responses to AZD1222 COVID-19 vaccine. Broader study findings: The donor group comprised mostly white British people and more females; the analysis possibly underestimated clonal diversity. Along spike, vaccine-associated CD4 TCRs were found throughout, with dominance at 160-218 and 743-854.

Germline V gene lookup returns CDR1 SEHNR and CDR2 FQNEAQ (reference sequence). The ends lost 5 bases at V and 5 bases at J; junction bases unmatched: 8. The CDR3 runs 14 residues. Sequencing used peripheral blood, obtained on day 0 of AZD1222 vaccination. The sequence came from an adult in good health. The rearrangement uses TRBV7-9 and TRBJ1-1; 7 nucleotides line up with TRBD1. CDR3 residues: CASSPRGLGTEAFF. In DNA, the CDR3 is TGTGCCAGCAGCCCCAGGGGGTTGGGGACTGAAGCTTTCTTT. Complete variable domain (other parts from reference TRBV7-9 and TRBJ1-1): DTGVSQNPRHKITKRGQNVTFRCDPISEHNRLYWYRQTLGQGPEFLTYFQNEAQLEKSRLLSDRFSAERPKGSFSTLEIQRTEQGDSAMYLCASSPRGLGTEAFFGQGTRLTVV.